The T cell receptor (beta chain) under discussion was sequenced for a study of T cell responses to AZD1222 COVID-19 vaccine. As for the study in general: Second-dose schedules of about 4 or about 12 weeks were combined.

Notes on this clone: The target antigen is unknown.

Sequenced by immunoSEQ multiplex PCR; TCRdb stores in-frame clones only, minus some. In the table there are 130,000 to 150,000 clones, around nine tenths of which are singletons. Overall study findings and caveats: Reportedly, nearly half of unique spike TCRs recognized epitopes outside B.1.351/B.1.1.7 mutations.

V gave up 4 bases and J gave up 4 bases; unmatched junction bases: 7. The CDR3 length is 16 residues. Per germline, CDR1 MGHRA and CDR2 YSYEKL. This chain connects TRBV4-1 to TRBJ2-1; 10 nucleotides agree with TRBD2. The material was peripheral blood, obtained on day 0 of AZD1222 vaccination. The sequence was obtained from an adult in good health. The CDR3 protein is CASSPGLAGGYNEQFF. The CDR3 DNA is TGCGCCAGCAGCCCAGGATTAGCGGGAGGATACAATGAGCAGTTCTTC.